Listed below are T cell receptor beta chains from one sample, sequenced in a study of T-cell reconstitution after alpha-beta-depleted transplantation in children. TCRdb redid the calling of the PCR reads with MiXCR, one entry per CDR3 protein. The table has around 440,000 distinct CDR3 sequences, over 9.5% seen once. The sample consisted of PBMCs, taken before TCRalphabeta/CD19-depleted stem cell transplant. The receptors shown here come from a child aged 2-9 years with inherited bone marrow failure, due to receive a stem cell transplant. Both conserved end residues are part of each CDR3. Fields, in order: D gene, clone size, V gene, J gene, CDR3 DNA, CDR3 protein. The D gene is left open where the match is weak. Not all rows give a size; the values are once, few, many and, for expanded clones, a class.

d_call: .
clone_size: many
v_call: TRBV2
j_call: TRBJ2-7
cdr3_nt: TGTGCCAGCTCTCGCGGGCCCTGGGACGAGCAGTACTTC
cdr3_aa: CASSRGPWDEQYF

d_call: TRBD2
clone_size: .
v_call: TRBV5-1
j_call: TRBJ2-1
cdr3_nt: TGCGCCAGCAGCTTTTATGCGGGAGATCCGCACTCCTACAATGAGCAGTTCTTC
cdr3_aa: CASSFYAGDPHSYNEQFF

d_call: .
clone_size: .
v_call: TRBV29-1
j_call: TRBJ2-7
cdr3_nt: TGCAGCGCCCCCCCCGGTGGCTACGAGCAGTACTTC
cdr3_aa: CSAPPGGYEQYF

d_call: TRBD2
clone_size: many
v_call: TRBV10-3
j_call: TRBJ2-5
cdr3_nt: TGTGCCATCACCGAAGGGTCTAGCGGGGAGACACAAGAGACCCAGTACTTC
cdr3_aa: CAITEGSSGETQETQYF

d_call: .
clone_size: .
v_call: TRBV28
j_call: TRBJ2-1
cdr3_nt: TGTGCCAGCAGAGATAGCCTAGCGACTGAGCAGTTCTTC
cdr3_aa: CASRDSLATEQFF

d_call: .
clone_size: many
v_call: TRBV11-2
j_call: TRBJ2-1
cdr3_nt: TGTGCCAGCAGCGGGACCCGGAGCGGGCTCTCCTACAATGAGCAGTTCTTC
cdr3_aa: CASSGTRSGLSYNEQFF

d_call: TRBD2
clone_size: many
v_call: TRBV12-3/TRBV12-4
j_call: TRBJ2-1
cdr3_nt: TGTGCCAGTCTCGGGAGGGCCGGGGACAATGAGCAGTTCTTC
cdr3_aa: CASLGRAGDNEQFF

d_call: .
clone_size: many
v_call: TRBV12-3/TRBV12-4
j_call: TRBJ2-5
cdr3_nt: TGTGCCAGCAGTTGGGGGTACCAAGAGACCCAGTACTTC
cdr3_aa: CASSWGYQETQYF

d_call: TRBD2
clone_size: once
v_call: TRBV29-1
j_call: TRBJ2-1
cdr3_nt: TGCAGCGTTGAAAGGGGGCTAGCGGGAGAGAATGAGCAGTTCTTC
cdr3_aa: CSVERGLAGENEQFF

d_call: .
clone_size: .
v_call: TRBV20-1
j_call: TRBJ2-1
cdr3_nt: TGCAGTGCTAGACCTTTAAGTGCGCTCTCCTACAATGAGCAGTTCTTC
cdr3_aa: CSARPLSALSYNEQFF

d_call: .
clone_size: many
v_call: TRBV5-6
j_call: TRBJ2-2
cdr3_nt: TGTGCCAGCAGCGGGGCGGCAGCGAACACCGGGGAGCTGTTTTTT
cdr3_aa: CASSGAAANTGELFF

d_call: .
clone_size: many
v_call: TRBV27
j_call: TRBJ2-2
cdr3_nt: TGTGCCAGCAGTTATCTTTCGGTAGCCGGGGAGCTGTTTTTT
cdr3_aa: CASSYLSVAGELFF

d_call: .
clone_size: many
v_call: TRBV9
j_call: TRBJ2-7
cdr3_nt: TGTGCCAGCAGCGTAGGACGAGGGCTCGAGCAGTACTTC
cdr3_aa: CASSVGRGLEQYF

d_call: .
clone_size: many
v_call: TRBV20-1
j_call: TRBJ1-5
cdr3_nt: TGCAGTGCCCAGCCCCGGGGGTTTAATCAGCCCCAGCATTTT
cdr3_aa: CSAQPRGFNQPQHF

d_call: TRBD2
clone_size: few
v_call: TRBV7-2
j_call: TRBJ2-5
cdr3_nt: TGTGCCAGCAGCTTAAGACTAGCTGTTGGGACCCAGTACTTC
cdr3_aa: CASSLRLAVGTQYF

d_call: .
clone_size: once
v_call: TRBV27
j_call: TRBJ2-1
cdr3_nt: TGTGCCAGCAGTTTAAGGCGGGACCCTCAGGGACCCTACAATGAGCAGTTCTTC
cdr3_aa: CASSLRRDPQGPYNEQFF

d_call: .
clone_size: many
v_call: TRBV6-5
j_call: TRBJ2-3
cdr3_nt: TGTGCCAGCAGCCGCACTTGGACTTCCACAGATACGCAGTATTTT
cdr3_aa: CASSRTWTSTDTQYF

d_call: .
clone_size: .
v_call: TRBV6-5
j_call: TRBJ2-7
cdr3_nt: TGTGCCAGCAGTTACTCGAGAGTTACCTACGAGCAGTACTTC
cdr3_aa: CASSYSRVTYEQYF

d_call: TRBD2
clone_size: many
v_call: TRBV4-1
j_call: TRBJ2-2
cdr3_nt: TGCGCCAGCAGCGAGGGACTAGCCGCGACCGGGGAGCTGTTTTTT
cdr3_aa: CASSEGLAATGELFF

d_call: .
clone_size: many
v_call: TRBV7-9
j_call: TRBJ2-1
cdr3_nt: TGTGCCAGCAACTTTGGGGCTCTCAGCTCCTACAATGAGCAGTTCTTC
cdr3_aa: CASNFGALSSYNEQFF

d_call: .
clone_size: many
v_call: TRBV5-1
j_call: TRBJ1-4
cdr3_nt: TGCGCCAGCAGAACCGGGACAAGATTTGCAACTAATGAAAAACTGTTTTTT
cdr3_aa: CASRTGTRFATNEKLFF

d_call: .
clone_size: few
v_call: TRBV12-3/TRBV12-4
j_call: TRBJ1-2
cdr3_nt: TGTGCCAGCAGTCCCCCCCCTGGCTACACCTTC
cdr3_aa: CASSPPPGYTF

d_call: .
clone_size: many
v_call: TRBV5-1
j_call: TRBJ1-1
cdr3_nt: TGCGCCAGCAGCCACGGAGTGAACACTGAAGCTTTCTTT
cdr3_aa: CASSHGVNTEAFF

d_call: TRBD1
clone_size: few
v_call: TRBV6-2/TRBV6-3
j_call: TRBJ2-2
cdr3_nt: TGTGCCAGCAGTGACGACAGGGGGCCGGCCGTAGACGGGGAGCTGTTTTTT
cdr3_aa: CASSDDRGPAVDGELFF

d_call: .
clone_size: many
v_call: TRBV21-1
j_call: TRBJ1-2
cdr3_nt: TGTGCCAGCAGAAAAGTTAGGAGGAGGGCGCATGGCTACACCTTC
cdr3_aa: CASRKVRRRAHGYTF

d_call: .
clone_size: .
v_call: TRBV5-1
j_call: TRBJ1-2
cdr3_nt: TGCGCCAGCAGCTTGGCCGCTGAAGGGTTTCGGGATGGCTACACCTTC
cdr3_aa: CASSLAAEGFRDGYTF

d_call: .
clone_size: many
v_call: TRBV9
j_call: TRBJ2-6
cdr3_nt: TGTGCCAGCAGCGTAGGGGGTATGGGCAGTTTCATCTCTGGGGCCAACGTCCTGACTTTC
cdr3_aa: CASSVGGMGSFISGANVLTF

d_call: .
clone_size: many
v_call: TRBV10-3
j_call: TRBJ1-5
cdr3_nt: TGTGCCATCAGTGAGTCGTGGGGGTATAGCAATCAGCCCCAGCATTTT
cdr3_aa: CAISESWGYSNQPQHF

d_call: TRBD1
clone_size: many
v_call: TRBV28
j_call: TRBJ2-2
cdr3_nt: TGTGCCAGCAGCGTCCGAGACAGGGTTACCGGGGAGCTGTTTTTT
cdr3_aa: CASSVRDRVTGELFF

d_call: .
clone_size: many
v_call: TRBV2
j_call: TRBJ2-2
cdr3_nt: TGTGCCAATTCCATGAGCCTCTCGTACACCGGGGAGCTGTTTTTT
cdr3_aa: CANSMSLSYTGELFF

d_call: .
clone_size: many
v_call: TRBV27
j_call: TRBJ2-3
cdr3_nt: TGTGCCAGCAGTCCCCGGGACGGCACAGATACGCAGTATTTT
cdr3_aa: CASSPRDGTDTQYF

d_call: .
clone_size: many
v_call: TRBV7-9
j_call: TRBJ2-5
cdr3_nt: TGTGCCAGCAGTCCGCCCGCAAAGGAGACCCAGTACTTC
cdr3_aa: CASSPPAKETQYF

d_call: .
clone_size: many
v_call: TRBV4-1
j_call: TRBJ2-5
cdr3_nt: TGCGCCAGCAGCCAAGATCGTGATCCCCAAGAGACCCAGTACTTC
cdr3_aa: CASSQDRDPQETQYF